These 30 T cell receptor beta chains were all obtained from the same sample, sequenced in a study of beta chain features in type 1 diabetes. Since all of the isolated RNA was reverse transcribed, expressed TCRB transcripts were what got sequenced. Produced via immunoSEQ multiplex PCR; TCRdb's table is partial and in-frame only. The sample carries about 330,000 clones, about 10% recorded once. The sample consisted of naive CD4+ T cells from blood. Receptors originate from a woman in her twenties or thirties in good health.

Only a few counts were recorded for this clone. V and J are TRBV30 and TRBJ1-1; D is uncertain. The CDR3 is 12 amino acids. Trimming cost V 2 bases and J 6 bases, with 10 bases left between them. Germline V gene data show CDR1 as GTSNPN and CDR2 as SVGIG (reference sequence). As DNA, the CDR3 is TGTGCCTGGAGTTTAATGTTCTCTGAAGCTTTCTTT. Amino acids: CAWSLMFSEAFF.

The chain couples TRBV28 to TRBJ2-1, with 14 bases identical to TRBD2. The germline gives CDR1 MDHEN, CDR2 SYDVKM. V shed 6 bases, J shed 8 bases, and the junction held 12 bases outside the gene matches. The CDR3 spans 17 residues. Written as DNA, the CDR3 is TGTGCCAGCAGAACTACCCTGGGACTAGCGGGAGTGGATGAGCAGTTCTTC. This sequence encodes CASRTTLGLAGVDEQFF.

This CDR3 reads CAWSVRTGGEKLFF. The CDR3 DNA reads TGTGCCTGGAGTGTACGGACAGGGGGGGAAAAACTGTTTTTT. The gene calls are TRBV30 and TRBJ1-4; TRBD1 aligns across 10 bases. The trim removed 0 bases at V and 8 bases at J, leaving 3 bases unmatched. This CDR3 spans 14 amino acids. CDR1 and CDR2 from the germline V gene are GTSNPN and SVGIG (reference sequence).

The CDR3 loop is CASSYGNQPQHF. CDR3 DNA sequence: TGTGCCAGCAGCTATGGTAATCAGCCCCAGCATTTT. The chain recombines TRBV25-1 with TRBJ1-5, with no clear D. V lost 6 bases and J lost 4, with 7 bases in between. The CDR3 length is 12 residues. Per germline, CDR1 MGHDK and CDR2 SYGVNS.

The chain joins TRBV7-9 to TRBJ2-5, with D possibly being TRBD1 (6 bases). Germline assignment: CDR1 SEHNR and CDR2 FQNEAQ (reference sequence). Deletions cut 4 bases from V and 4 bases from J, with 13 bases between. The CDR3 consists of 14 residues. This CDR3 is CASSSAAGAETQYF. The CDR3 bases are TGTGCCAGCAGCTCCGCCGCAGGGGCAGAGACCCAGTACTTC.

The chain carries TRBV4-3 and TRBJ1-3, with D tentatively TRBD1 (5 bases). V gave up 3 bases and J gave up 1 base, with 7 bases separating them. The germline V gene encodes CDR1 LGHNA and CDR2 YSLEER. CDR3 size: 14 residues. CDR3 protein: CASSQGPSGNTIYF. CDR3 DNA sequence: TGCGCCAGCAGCCAGGGGCCGTCTGGAAACACCATATATTTT.

V usage is TRBV7-9 and J usage is TRBJ1-5, with unresolved D. The V end lost 3 bases, the J end lost 1 base, and 4 bases lay between the germline ends. Germline V gene sequence: CDR1 SEHNR, CDR2 FQNEAQ (reference sequence). The CDR3 extends over 13 amino acids. In DNA, the CDR3 is TGTGCCAGCAGCTTGAGGAGCAATCAGCCCCAGCATTTT. Encoded protein: CASSLRSNQPQHF.

The chain has TRBV19 and TRBJ2-1, with 8 bases aligning to TRBD2. From germline, CDR1 is LNHDA and CDR2 SQIVND (reference sequence). This CDR3 has 15 amino acids. J was trimmed by 6 bases and V by 2 bases; bases with no gene match: 6. The CDR3 loop is CASSIKPAGVNEQFF. CDR3 nucleotide sequence: TGTGCCAGTAGTATAAAGCCAGCGGGAGTCAATGAGCAGTTCTTC.

This clone came up a few times. The rearrangement links TRBV5-1 to TRBJ2-5; a weak D match, TRBD1 (6 bases). This CDR3 comprises 15 residues. The V gene lost 0 bases and the J gene lost 5 bases, with 14 bases spanning the gap. Germline CDR1 and CDR2: SGHRS and YFSETQ. The CDR3 sequence is CASSLEGGRRETQYF. Here the CDR3 DNA reads TGCGCCAGCAGCTTGGAAGGGGGAAGGCGTGAGACCCAGTACTTC.

This clone was counted only a few times. The chain employs TRBV4-3 and TRBJ2-7; possible D gene TRBD2, 6 bases. V lost 0 bases to trimming and J lost 7 bases, with 13 bases between them. CDR1 is LGHNA and CDR2 is YSLEER in the germline V gene. The CDR3 contains 14 residues. The CDR3 nucleotides are TGCGCCAGCAGCCAAGATCACGGGAGAGGTGAGCAGTACTTC. This sequence encodes CASSQDHGRGEQYF.

This clone was observed a few times. The rearrangement uses TRBV6-5 and TRBJ2-1; no firm D call. The CDR3 contains 15 residues. Germline V gives CDR1 MNHEY, CDR2 SVGAGI. The V gene lost 4 bases and the J gene lost 0 bases, with 10 bases spanning the gap. The CDR3 DNA follows: TGTGCCAGCAGTTTTAGACCTAGCTCCTACAATGAGCAGTTCTTC. Encoded protein: CASSFRPSSYNEQFF.

In its sample, this clone was seen a few times. The DNA for the CDR3 is TGTGCCAGCAGCCGTCGACTGAGCGGGACCCTTGACGAGCAGTACTTC. Translating it yields CASSRRLSGTLDEQYF. J is TRBJ2-7 and V is TRBV7-9; 7 bases map to TRBD2. CDR1 is SEHNR, CDR2 FQNEAQ, per germline (reference sequence). This CDR3 region has 16 residues. The junction had 15 bases not matched to a gene; V was cut back by 5 bases and J by 5 bases.

The rearrangement joins TRBV15 to TRBJ2-1; TRBD2 aligns across 9 bases. Per germline, CDR1 LNHNV and CDR2 YYDKDF (reference sequence). V was clipped by 0 bases and J by 0 bases; unmatched bases: 6. The CDR3 sequence is 18 residues long. CDR3 nucleotide sequence: TGTGCCACCAGCAGAGATGGCGGGAGGGGTCTCTCCTACAATGAGCAGTTCTTC. The encoded protein is CATSRDGGRGLSYNEQFF. The full variable domain, its missing parts supplied by reference TRBV15 and TRBJ2-1, is DAMVIQNPRYQVTQFGKPVTLSCSQTLNHNVMYWYQQKSSQAPKLLFHYYDKDFNNEADTPDNFQSRRPNTSFCFLDIRSPGLGDTAMYLCATSRDGGRGLSYNEQFFGPGTRLTVL.

This clone has more than one count but fewer than ten. This chain links TRBV7-3 with TRBJ2-1; 10 bases match TRBD2. This CDR3 has 18 residues. V dropped 5 bases and J dropped 0; count of bases not matched to a gene: 10. CDR1 and CDR2 (germline): SGHTA, FQGTGA. The CDR3 coding sequence is TGTGCCAGCAGCCTAAGGGCAGCGGGAGGGCTCTCCTACAATGAGCAGTTCTTC. It yields the protein CASSLRAAGGLSYNEQFF.

This chain uses TRBV29-1 with TRBJ1-5; D unresolved. From germline, CDR1 is SQVTM and CDR2 ANQGSEA. The CDR3 covers 13 residues. Trimming took 4 bases from V and 5 from J, leaving 12 bases between them. The CDR3 DNA is TGCAGCGTTGCGAGAGAACGGGATCAGCCCCAGCATTTT. Translation: CSVARERDQPQHF. Based on the CDR3 plus reference TRBV29-1 and TRBJ1-5, the full variable domain is SAVISQKPSRDICQRGTSLTIQCQVDSQVTMMFWYRQQPGQSLTLIATANQGSEATYESGFVIDKFPISRPNLTFSTLTVSNMSPEDSSIYLCSVARERDQPQHFGDGTRLSIL.

The rearrangement joins TRBV6-5 to TRBJ1-1; 7 bases align to TRBD1. CDR3 length equals 15 residues. After removal of 5 bases from V and 0 bases from J, the junction contained 6 bases not matched to a gene. CDR1 and CDR2 from the germline V gene are MNHEY and SVGAGI. The CDR3 protein is CASSPRGQMNTEAFF. For the CDR3, the DNA is TGTGCCAGCAGTCCCCGGGGACAGATGAACACTGAAGCTTTCTTT.

This clone was recorded a few times. The V and J genes are TRBV27 and TRBJ2-1; 10 bases fit TRBD2. Unmatched junction bases numbered 11, after V lost 7 bases and J lost 8 bases. The CDR3 consists of 15 residues. The V gene's germline CDR1 is MNHEY and CDR2 SMNVEV (reference sequence). Here the CDR3 reads CASNRALAGVDEQFF. CDR3 coding DNA: TGTGCCAGCAACAGGGCGCTAGCGGGAGTCGATGAGCAGTTCTTC.

This clone was found a few times. The chain recombines TRBV7-9 with TRBJ2-3; the D gene is possibly TRBD1 (8 bases). The V end lost 6 bases, the J end lost 1 base, and 14 bases lay between the germline ends. The CDR3 contains 15 residues. Germline assignment: CDR1 SEHNR and CDR2 FQNEAQ (reference sequence). CDR3 DNA sequence: TGTGCCAGCAGAGGGGAGGGACAGGGCACAGATACGCAGTATTTT. Its translation: CASRGEGQGTDTQYF.

The J gene is TRBJ2-3, the V gene TRBV5-4; D is ambiguous. Germline V lookup: CDR1 SGHNT, CDR2 YYREEE (reference sequence). Trimming shortened V by 1 base and J by 1 base, and 4 bases separated the two germline ends. This CDR3 comprises 13 residues. CDR3 DNA: TGTGCCAGCAGCTTGACAGGCACAGATACGCAGTATTTT. Protein sequence: CASSLTGTDTQYF. Filled out from reference TRBV5-4 and TRBJ2-3, the complete variable domain reads ETGVTQSPTHLIKTRGQQVTLRCSSQSGHNTVSWYQQALGQGPQFIFQYYREEENGRGNFPPRFSGLQFPNYSSELNVNALELDDSALYLCASSLTGTDTQYFGPGTRLTVL.

The J gene is TRBJ2-5, the V gene TRBV18, with D perhaps matching TRBD1 (6 bases). The CDR3 has 16 amino acids. Germline loops: CDR1 KGHSH, CDR2 LQKENI. Trimming stripped 6 bases from V and 3 bases from J, with 20 bases between. This CDR3 is CASSPLPQGMEETQYF. The CDR3, as DNA: TGTGCCAGCTCCCCTCTACCGCAGGGGATGGAAGAGACCCAGTACTTC. The full variable domain, in which reference TRBV18 and TRBJ2-5 provide the parts outside the CDR3, is NAGVMQNPRHLVRRRGQEARLRCSPMKGHSHVYWYRQLPEEGLKFMVYLQKENIIDESGMPKERFSAEFPKEGPSILRIQQVVRGDSAAYFCASSPLPQGMEETQYFGPGTRLLVL.

This clone was picked up a small number of times. The chain is built from TRBV7-2 and TRBJ2-1; TRBD2 matches 8 bases. Germline V gives CDR1 SGHTA, CDR2 FQGNSA. The CDR3 loop spans 15 amino acids. Losses at the gene ends were 5 bases for V and 9 bases for J; bases not matched to a gene: 12. In nucleotides, the CDR3 is TGTGCCAGCAGCCAAGGATCCGGGACTAGAGTTGAGCAGTTCTTC. Translation: CASSQGSGTRVEQFF.

This clone was detected a few times. The chain combines TRBV5-1 with TRBJ2-1; D remains unclear. CDR1 and CDR2 (germline): SGHRS, YFSETQ. Trimming took off 2 bases at V and 4 bases at J, with 7 bases between the two ends. This CDR3 region has 13 residues. The CDR3 DNA sequence: TGCGCCAGCAGCTTTGGCATATACAATGAGCAGTTCTTC. Its translation: CASSFGIYNEQFF.

This clone was detected a few times. The rearrangement joins TRBV20-1 to TRBJ2-1, with no clear D. V was clipped by 5 bases and J by 6 bases, with 8 bases between them. Germline V lookup: CDR1 DFQATT, CDR2 SNEGSKA (reference sequence). This CDR3 has 11 amino acids. This chain's CDR3 is CSAPDSNEQFF. DNA of the CDR3: TGCAGTGCTCCCGACTCCAATGAGCAGTTCTTC.

The V gene is TRBV9, the J gene TRBJ2-3; weak D call: TRBD2 (5 bases). The CDR3 covers 14 residues. Germline V gene lookup returns CDR1 SGDLS and CDR2 YYNGEE. Trimming removed 1 base from V and 1 base from J, with 7 bases in between. CDR3 bases: TGTGCCAGCAGCGTAACAGCGGGCACAGATACGCAGTATTTT. It codes for CASSVTAGTDTQYF.

V gene TRBV5-4 combines with J gene TRBJ2-7; D ambiguous. V was cut by 0 bases and J by 5 bases, with 18 bases left in between. The germline V gene encodes CDR1 SGHNT and CDR2 YYREEE (reference sequence). This CDR3 is 16 amino acids long. In DNA, the CDR3 is TGTGCCAGCAGCTTGGCCCTGAGACAAGGCCTCGACGAGCAGTACTTC. It translates to CASSLALRQGLDEQYF.

This CDR3 is CASSPGTARGNEKLFF. In DNA form, the CDR3 reads TGCGCCAGCAGCCCCGGGACGGCGAGGGGGAATGAAAAACTGTTTTTT. The rearrangement links TRBV4-1 to TRBJ1-4, with D possibly TRBD1 on 6 matching bases. The CDR3 consists of 16 residues. Trimming left V 4 bases short and J 5 bases short, with 17 bases between. From germline, CDR1 is MGHRA and CDR2 YSYEKL.

The sample holds a few counts of this clone. The rearrangement joins TRBV29-1 to TRBJ2-7, with 10 bases that match TRBD1. The CDR3 sequence is 13 residues long. CDR1 is SQVTM and CDR2 is ANQGSEA in the germline V gene. J was trimmed by 5 bases and V by 7 bases; bases with no gene match: 8. The CDR3 nucleotides read TGCAGCGCCCGGACAGGGGGGGCCAACGAGCAGTACTTC. Amino acids: CSARTGGANEQYF.

This chain connects TRBV27 to TRBJ2-1; weak D call: TRBD2 (5 bases). Between the trimmed V and J ends, which lost 4 bases and 4 bases, there was a span of 20 bases. The CDR3 covers 17 residues. Germline-derived CDR1 and CDR2 are MNHEY and SMNVEV (reference sequence). CDR3: CASSSPLSSRKYNEQFF. The CDR3 coding sequence is TGTGCCAGCAGTTCACCCCTCTCTAGCAGGAAGTACAATGAGCAGTTCTTC.

The rearrangement uses TRBV9 and TRBJ2-5; 8 bases are a match to TRBD2. V lost 4 bases to trimming and J lost 3 bases; unmatched junction nucleotides: 5. Looked up from germline, CDR1 is SGDLS and CDR2 is YYNGEE. CDR3 length: 14 residues. The CDR3, as DNA: TGTGCCAGCAGCCGCAGCGGGAGAGAAGAGACCCAGTACTTC. Its translation is CASSRSGREETQYF.

This chain connects TRBV28 to TRBJ2-5, with a weak D call TRBD1 (6 bases). Per the germline V gene, CDR1 is MDHEN and CDR2 is SYDVKM. The CDR3 runs 16 residues. Trimming shortened V by 6 bases and J by 4 bases, and 21 bases separated the two germline ends. The CDR3 sequence: CASSSVGGPKGETQYF. CDR3 DNA: TGTGCCAGCAGCTCAGTTGGGGGCCCCAAAGGAGAGACCCAGTACTTC.